Described below is a single T cell receptor (beta chain) sequence and its context. Its matching antigen is unknown. CDR1 and CDR2 (germline): LGHNA, YNFKEQ. The CDR3 has 16 amino acids. The trim removed 1 base at V and 4 bases at J, leaving 6 bases unmatched. These data come from a study of cytomegalovirus exposure and HLA in healthy donors. Study results and caveats: Later analysis demonstrated an association between a missense DCLRE1C variant and TCR beta V- and J-gene trimming. Sequencing likely caused a cluster of highly shared sequence variants. Reported results showed that the classifier diagnosed cytomegalovirus status with high specificity and sensitivity.

The PCR had 60 Vbeta and 13 Jbeta primers. Sequencing used immunoSEQ multiplex PCR; TCRdb keeps in-frame clones, though not all of them. The data hold some 190,000 clones, with 80% to 90% observed a single time. The V call is TRBV4-2, the J call TRBJ2-3; TRBD2 agrees at 9 bases. The receptor comes from a man aged 35 to 55 in good health and CMV-seropositive. Sequencing was done on a sample of PBMCs. CDR3 protein: CASSQAISGRADTQYF. The CDR3 nucleotides are TGTGCCAGCAGCCAAGCCATTAGCGGGAGAGCAGATACGCAGTATTTT.